What follows are 7 T cell receptor beta chains derived from one specimen sequenced in a study of shared clonotypes between healthy human individuals. Only in-frame clones appear in the TCRdb table, and some are missing; sequencing was by immunoSEQ multiplex PCR. Of some 1,600,000 clones listed, nearly 99% are singletons. The sample taken for sequencing was naive CD4+ T cells sorted from blood. Subset described: CD45RA+ positively selected. Receptors originate from a man aged 30 to 39 in good health.

Concerning this clone itself: A junction end diverges from the germline sequence, so it may reflect a read error. The rearrangement links TRBV5-1 to TRBJ1-5, with D unclear. Germline V gene sequence: CDR1 SGHRS, CDR2 YFSETQ. This CDR3 comprises 15 residues. In nucleotides, the CDR3 is TGTGCCAGCAGCTCTCACCTTGGAGTAGGTCAGCCCCAGCATTTT. As protein: CASSSHLGVGQPQHF.

The gene calls are TRBV7-9 and TRBJ2-3, with 7 bases aligning to TRBD1. The CDR3 has 14 residues. The V segment lost 0 bases and the J segment 4 bases; nucleotides outside the gene matches: 1. Germline CDR1 reads SEHNR; CDR2 reads FQNEAQ (reference sequence). Here the CDR3 DNA reads TGTGCCAGCAGCTTAGCAGGGGGCTCAGATACGCAGTATTTT. Translating it yields CASSLAGGSDTQYF.

The J gene is TRBJ2-7, the V gene TRBV18; D is ambiguous. Trimming stripped 1 base from V and 4 bases from J, with 14 bases between. CDR3 length equals 15 residues. Germline lookup yields CDR1 KGHSH and CDR2 LQKENI. For the CDR3, the DNA is TGTGCCAGCTCACCACTACTTGACGGGTCGTACGAGCAGTACTTC. Residues: CASSPLLDGSYEQYF. Using reference TRBV18 and TRBJ2-7 for the parts outside the CDR3, the full variable domain is NAGVMQNPRHLVRRRGQEARLRCSPMKGHSHVYWYRQLPEEGLKFMVYLQKENIIDESGMPKERFSAEFPKEGPSILRIQQVVRGDSAAYFCASSPLLDGSYEQYFGPGTRLTVT.

The chain couples TRBV19 to TRBJ1-4; D perhaps matches TRBD1 (5 bases). This CDR3 comprises 14 residues. The germline V gene has CDR1 LNHDA and CDR2 SQIVND (reference sequence). V was cut by 5 bases and J by 5 bases, with 12 bases left in between. This chain's CDR3 is CASSWDGRNEKLFF. DNA for the CDR3: TGTGCCAGTAGTTGGGACGGAAGAAATGAAAAACTGTTTTTT.

This sequence joins TRBV28 and TRBJ2-7; 10 bases are shared with TRBD1. The CDR3 contains 14 residues. CDR1 is MDHEN and CDR2 is SYDVKM in the germline V gene. With V trimmed by 2 bases and J by 2 bases, 0 bases remained unmatched. Written as DNA, the CDR3 is TGTGCCAGCAGTTTAGGGACAGGGGCCTACGAGCAGTACTTC. This translates into CASSLGTGAYEQYF.

This rearrangement joins TRBV6-6 to TRBJ2-1; tentatively, D is TRBD1 or TRBD2 (5 bases each). Germline V gives CDR1 MNHNY, CDR2 SVGAGI (reference sequence). This CDR3 spans 13 amino acids. V dropped 6 bases and J dropped 8 bases, with 14 bases sitting between them. CDR3 residues: CASSHTVGDEQFF. The DNA of the CDR3 is TGTGCCAGCAGCCACACCGTGGGGGATGAGCAGTTCTTC.

This rearrangement joins TRBV5-1 to TRBJ2-1; a possible D gene is TRBD2 (6 bases). Trimming pared 4 bases from V and 6 bases from J, leaving 14 bases between. Germline assignment: CDR1 SGHRS and CDR2 YFSETQ. The CDR3 is 14 residues long. The CDR3 loop reads CASSAILGGNEQFF. The DNA for the CDR3 is TGCGCCAGCAGCGCCATCTTGGGGGGCAATGAGCAGTTCTTC.